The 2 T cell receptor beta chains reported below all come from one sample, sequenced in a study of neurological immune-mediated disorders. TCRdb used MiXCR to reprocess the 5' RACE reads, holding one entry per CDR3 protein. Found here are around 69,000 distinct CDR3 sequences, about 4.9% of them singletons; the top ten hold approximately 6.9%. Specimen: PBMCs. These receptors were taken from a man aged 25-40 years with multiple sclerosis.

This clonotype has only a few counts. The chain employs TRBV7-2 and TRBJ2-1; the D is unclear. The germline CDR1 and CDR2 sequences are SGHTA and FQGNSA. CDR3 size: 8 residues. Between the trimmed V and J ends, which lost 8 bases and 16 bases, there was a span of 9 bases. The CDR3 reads CASLRTFF. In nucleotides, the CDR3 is TGTGCCAGCCTAAGGACCTTCTTC.

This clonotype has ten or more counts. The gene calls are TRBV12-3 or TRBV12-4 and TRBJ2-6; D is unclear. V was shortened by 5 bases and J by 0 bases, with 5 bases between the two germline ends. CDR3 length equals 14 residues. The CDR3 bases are TGTGCCAGCAGTCGGCGCTCTGGGGCCAACGTCCTGACTTTC. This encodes CASSRRSGANVLTF.